Detailed here is one T cell receptor beta chain. It has no known antigen specificity. No per-base quality is available; no much larger clone lies one base away. This specimen belongs to a study of CD8+CD57+ T cells in acquired aplastic anemia (dated by TCRdb to between 2017 and 2018). About the full investigation: A mean of around 3 ug of DNA, ranging from roughly 0.19 to 30 ug, was extracted from sorted CD4+ and CD8+ cells. A CD8+CD57+ expansion meant a frequency higher than the mean frequency seen in healthy subjects. Overall study outcomes, separate from this receptor: Between patients and healthy controls, no significant difference in CD8+ Simpson's diversity was found (P=0.060). Roughly 30 CD8+ CDR3 sequences were found to be shared between patients and controls, but these sequences appeared to be highly expressed in patients and within the immunodominant clones of the patients.

Deletion took 4 bases off V and 9 bases off J, with a span of 7 bases between the germline ends. From the germline V gene (reference sequence), CDR1 is SEHNR and CDR2 is FQNEAQ. The CDR3 covers 11 residues, taking in both the cysteine and the phenylalanine. Only the CDR3 DNA stays, 33 bases, in frame from base 1. Genomic DNA was used as template for profiling of TCR beta VDJ combinations and CDR3 sequences. An Illumina HiSeq 2000 was the platform used for TCR repertoire sequencing. On the study's bioinformatics: TRBV/TRBJ rearrangement plots, CDR3 size and DJ length profiles, and Simpson's diversity index were used to assess repertoires. Whichever DNA sequence was most abundant in the deep sequencing data was defined as the immunodominant clone. CDR3 amino acid sequences were checked for sharing between subjects and were compared against published repertoires and the VDJdb database. Clones were called with MiXCR by TCRdb after fastp trimmed the public reads at Q25, and only in-frame beta chains were retained. Entries are consolidated by CDR3 protein sequence, retaining the most common genes and DNA. For this entry, the V and J calls and clone size follow TCRdb and not the study's own pipeline. Within this sample are around 220,000 distinct CDR3 sequences, with less than 60% of them counted one time only. The ten largest clones add up to less than 20% of the sample.

Patients chosen for sequencing had shown expansion of CD8+CD57+ cells by flow cytometry. Every patient had severe acquired aplastic anemia, diagnosed using the International Study of Aplastic Anemia and Agranulocytosis and Camitta criteria. Patients had received no therapy at the time of blood sampling. In this study, sorted CD4+ and CD8+ T cells from the blood of healthy subjects and of severe aplastic anemia patients had their TCR repertoires deep-sequenced. In the USA, patient enrollment took place under clinicaltrials.gov protocols 00001620, 01623167, 00001397, 00071045, 00081523 and 00961064. Ficoll-Paque density gradient centrifugation was used to isolate peripheral blood mononuclear cells. Before DNA extraction, CD4+ and CD8+ T cells were sorted by FACS or by magnetic beads.

The rearranged chain carries TRBV7-9 and TRBJ2-1; no D gene can be assigned with confidence. This clonotype originated in a human donor with aplastic anemia. Sequenced material: sorted CD4+, CD8+, or CD8+CD57+ T cells (not recorded which) from PBMCs. CDR3 protein: CASSWGGEQFF. The DNA sequence is TGTGCCAGCAGCTGGGGTGGTGAGCAGTTCTTC.